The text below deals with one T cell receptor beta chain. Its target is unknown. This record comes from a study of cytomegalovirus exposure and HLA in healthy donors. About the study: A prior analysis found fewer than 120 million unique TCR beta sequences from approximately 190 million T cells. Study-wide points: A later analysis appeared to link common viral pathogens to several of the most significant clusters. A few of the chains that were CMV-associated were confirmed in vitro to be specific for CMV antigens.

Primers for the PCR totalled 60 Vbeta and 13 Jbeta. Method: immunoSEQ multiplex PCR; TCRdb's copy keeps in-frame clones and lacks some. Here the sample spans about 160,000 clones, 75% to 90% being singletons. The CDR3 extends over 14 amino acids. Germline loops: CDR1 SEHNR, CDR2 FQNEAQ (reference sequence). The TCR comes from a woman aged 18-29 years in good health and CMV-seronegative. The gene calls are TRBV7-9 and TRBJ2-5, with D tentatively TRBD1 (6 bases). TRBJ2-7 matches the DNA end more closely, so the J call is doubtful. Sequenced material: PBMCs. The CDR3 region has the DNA TGTGCCAGCAGCTTAGGGGCCACAGGGTACGAGCAGTACTTC. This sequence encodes CASSLGATGYEQYF.